These 27 T cell receptor beta chains share one sample of origin, sequenced in a study of memory CD4+ T cells and cytomegalovirus serostatus. The sort gate was single viable CD3+CD4+CD8-CD45RO+ cells for memory CD4+ T cells. Sequencing was performed with immunoSEQ multiplex PCR; in TCRdb, only in-frame clones are kept and a portion is missing. The top ten clones hold about 0.86% of a sample with tens of thousands of clones, less than 80% of them seen once. Sequenced material: memory CD4+ T cells from blood. The origin of the receptors is an adult in good health and CMV-seronegative.

This chain joins TRBV29-1 and TRBJ2-3, with D possibly matching TRBD1 (6 bases). CDR1 and CDR2 from the germline V gene are SQVTM and ANQGSEA. Trimming cost V 2 bases and J 1 base, with 10 bases left between them. The CDR3 is 14 residues long. The CDR3 coding sequence is TGCAGCGTTGAATTAGGGGGAGGCACAGATACGCAGTATTTT. Translating it yields CSVELGGGTDTQYF.

The chain has TRBV13 and TRBJ2-3, with TRBD2 matching 14 bases. The CDR3 is made up of 17 amino acids. Germline V gives CDR1 PRHDT, CDR2 FYEKMQ (reference sequence). Germline trimming cut 4 bases from V and 2 bases from J; bases unmatched to any gene: 5. This CDR3 reads CASSSGTSGRHTDTQYF. The CDR3, as DNA: TGTGCCAGCAGCTCGGGGACTAGCGGGAGACACACAGATACGCAGTATTTT.

This chain connects TRBV6-1 to TRBJ2-5; a possible D gene is TRBD1 (5 bases). Germline values: CDR1 MNHNS, CDR2 SASEGT. The CDR3 loop spans 15 amino acids. With 2 bases removed from V and 5 bases from J, the gap between germline ends came to 15 bases. The CDR3 nucleotides are TGTGCCAGCAGTGAAAGCCAGGGCGGCCGGGAGACCCAGTACTTC. The encoded protein is CASSESQGGRETQYF.

The gene calls are TRBV19 and TRBJ2-2; D possibly matches TRBD1 or TRBD2 (6 bases each). The V gene's germline CDR1 is LNHDA and CDR2 SQIVND (reference sequence). Trimming removed 7 bases at V and 4 bases at J, with 13 bases between. The CDR3 is 14 amino acids. CDR3 sequence (DNA): TGTGCCAGTACTCGGGAGACAGGCACCGGGGAGCTGTTTTTT. It encodes CASTRETGTGELFF. Filled out from reference TRBV19 and TRBJ2-2, the complete variable domain reads DGGITQSPKYLFRKEGQNVTLSCEQNLNHDAMYWYRQDPGQGLRLIYYSQIVNDFQKGDIAEGYSVSREKKESFPLTVTSAQKNPTAFYLCASTRETGTGELFFGEGSRLTVL.

This clone showed up just once. The rearrangement uses TRBV28 and TRBJ1-2, with D unclear. V lost 7 bases to trimming and J lost 0 bases, with 15 bases between them. CDR1 is MDHEN, CDR2 SYDVKM, per germline. This CDR3 is built from 15 residues. CDR3 sequence reads: CASTRRGNSNYGYTF. The CDR3 nucleotides are TGTGCCAGCACCAGACGAGGGAATTCTAACTATGGCTACACCTTC.

J is TRBJ1-2 and V is TRBV4-2, with D possibly matching TRBD1 (6 bases). Between the trimmed V and J ends, which lost 3 bases and 4 bases, there was a span of 18 bases. The CDR3 is 16 amino acids. The germline CDR1 and CDR2 sequences are LGHNA and YNFKEQ. The CDR3 nucleotides are TGTGCCAGCAGCCACAAGGGGGGAACAGGGAGCTATGGCTACACCTTC. Protein product: CASSHKGGTGSYGYTF.

V and J are TRBV5-1 and TRBJ2-5; the match to TRBD2 covers 11 bases. This CDR3 is 15 amino acids long. The junction had 7 bases not matched to a gene; V was cut back by 4 bases and J by 5 bases. Germline CDR1 is SGHRS and CDR2 is YFSETQ. The CDR3 sequence is CASSLSGGARETQYF. Here the CDR3 DNA reads TGCGCCAGCAGCCTTAGCGGGGGGGCGCGGGAGACCCAGTACTTC.

This clone was recorded only once. The genes are TRBV5-8 and TRBJ1-5; D may be TRBD1 (5 bases). V was trimmed by 6 bases and J by 0 bases, leaving 10 bases between them. This CDR3 contains 14 residues. Germline V gene sequence: CDR1 SGHTS, CDR2 YDEGEE. The CDR3 loop reads CASKLRGSNQPQHF. The CDR3 region has the DNA TGTGCCAGCAAATTAAGGGGTAGCAATCAGCCCCAGCATTTT. The entire variable domain, with the rest obtained from reference TRBV5-8 and TRBJ1-5, is as follows: EAGVTQSPTHLIKTRGQQATLRCSPISGHTSVYWYQQALGLGLQFLLWYDEGEERNRGNFPPRFSGRQFPNYSSELNVNALELEDSALYLCASKLRGSNQPQHFGDGTRLSIL.

The sample holds one count of this clone. CDR3 protein: CASSPDRTGVGQYF. The CDR3 DNA sequence: TGTGCCAGCTCACCGGACAGGACAGGGGTCGGGCAGTACTTC. The genes are TRBV18 and TRBJ2-7, with 9 nucleotides matching TRBD1. The CDR3 contains 14 residues. The germline gives CDR1 KGHSH, CDR2 LQKENI. After removal of 3 bases from V and 9 bases from J, the junction contained 9 bases not matched to a gene.

This clone is medium-sized (0.01 to 0.1%) by share. The rearrangement joins TRBV27 to TRBJ2-2, with D possibly being TRBD1 (5 bases). The CDR3 consists of 13 residues. Germline CDR1 is MNHEY and CDR2 is SMNVEV (reference sequence). V was shortened by 8 bases and J by 4 bases, with 11 bases between the two germline ends. CDR3 in amino acids: CASVDTSTGELFF. Written as DNA, the CDR3 is TGTGCCAGCGTGGACACAAGCACCGGGGAGCTGTTTTTT.

The V call is TRBV15, the J call TRBJ2-7; 7 bases line up with TRBD2. The germline gives CDR1 LNHNV, CDR2 YYDKDF (reference sequence). V gave up 5 bases and J gave up 6 bases; unmatched junction bases: 10. This CDR3 contains 14 residues. The CDR3 bases are TGTGCCACCAGCCCCGGGACGGGGGGATCCGAGCAGTACTTC. Residues: CATSPGTGGSEQYF.

V gene TRBV10-1 combines with J gene TRBJ2-5; possible D gene TRBD2, 6 bases. The germline CDR1 and CDR2 sequences are WNHNN and SYGVQD (reference sequence). The CDR3 totals 15 residues. Trimming removed 3 bases at V and 1 base at J, with 12 bases between. CDR3 in amino acids: CASSDAAAGQETQYF. For the CDR3, the DNA is TGCGCCAGCAGTGATGCCGCAGCGGGCCAAGAGACCCAGTACTTC.

The table lists this clone with a few counts. J is TRBJ1-1 and V is TRBV18, with D unresolved. CDR1 KGHSH and CDR2 LQKENI come from the germline V gene. V was cut by 1 base and J by 5 bases, with 11 bases left in between. CDR3 length: 14 amino acids. In nucleotides, the CDR3 is TGTGCCAGCTCACCACGAGGGAGCAGAACTGAAGCTTTCTTT. Translating gives CASSPRGSRTEAFF.

The gene calls are TRBV6-5 and TRBJ2-1, with D possibly being TRBD1 or TRBD2 (6 bases each). Trimming shortened V by 4 bases and J by 12 bases, and 16 bases separated the two germline ends. Germline V lookup: CDR1 MNHEY, CDR2 SVGAGI. The CDR3 length is 13 residues. CDR3 residues: CASSSPGAQTQFF. The CDR3 bases are TGTGCCAGCAGTTCCCCGGGGGCCCAAACGCAGTTCTTC.

This clone showed up just a few times. The V and J genes are TRBV5-4 and TRBJ1-4; TRBD1 might be the D (6 bases). CDR1 is SGHNT, CDR2 YYREEE, per germline (reference sequence). This CDR3 comprises 15 residues. Trimming left V 4 bases short and J 8 bases short, with 18 bases between. CDR3 DNA sequence: TGTGCCAGCAGCCGGGGATCAGGGGAGGTCGAAAAACTGTTTTTT. This translates into CASSRGSGEVEKLFF.

This chain links TRBV19 with TRBJ1-1; D is perhaps TRBD1 (6 bases). V lost 9 bases and J lost 10, with 15 bases in between. The CDR3 covers 11 residues. Germline values: CDR1 LNHDA, CDR2 SQIVND (reference sequence). The CDR3 here is CASGPQGAAFF. Written as DNA, the CDR3 is TGTGCCAGCGGCCCACAGGGCGCAGCTTTCTTT.

The chain carries TRBV19 and TRBJ1-1, with unresolved D. Germline V CDR1 and CDR2: LNHDA, SQIVND (reference sequence). Trimming pared 2 bases from V and 1 base from J, leaving 8 bases between. The CDR3 contains 14 residues. The chain's CDR3 is CASSILGGNTEAFF. In nucleotides, the CDR3 is TGTGCCAGTAGTATACTCGGCGGGAACACTGAAGCTTTCTTT. Combining the CDR3 with reference TRBV19 and TRBJ1-1 gives the whole variable domain DGGITQSPKYLFRKEGQNVTLSCEQNLNHDAMYWYRQDPGQGLRLIYYSQIVNDFQKGDIAEGYSVSREKKESFPLTVTSAQKNPTAFYLCASSILGGNTEAFFGQGTRLTVV.

V is TRBV25-1 and J is TRBJ2-7; 7 bases are a match to TRBD1. This CDR3 contains 14 residues. V lost 4 bases to trimming and J lost 2 bases; unmatched junction nucleotides: 5. Germline V gives CDR1 MGHDK, CDR2 SYGVNS. This CDR3 reads CASSGGQLTYEQYF. As DNA, the CDR3 is TGTGCCAGCAGTGGGGGACAGCTTACCTACGAGCAGTACTTC.

The J gene is TRBJ2-1, the V gene TRBV5-1, with 7 bases aligning to TRBD2. Germline-derived CDR1 and CDR2 are SGHRS and YFSETQ. J was trimmed by 4 bases and V by 3 bases; bases with no gene match: 10. The CDR3 loop spans 16 amino acids. As DNA, the CDR3 is TGCGCCAGCAGCTACGGGGGGAGATCGGGGTACAATGAGCAGTTCTTC. Residues: CASSYGGRSGYNEQFF.

This chain connects TRBV5-4 to TRBJ2-3; the D is unclear. The V and J ends lost 6 bases and 0 bases respectively, with 8 bases between them. The V gene's germline CDR1 is SGHNT and CDR2 YYREEE (reference sequence). This CDR3 has 13 amino acids. The CDR3 region is CASTGPSTDTQYF. DNA for the CDR3: TGTGCCAGCACCGGACCGAGCACAGATACGCAGTATTTT. Full variable domain (outside the CDR3, taken from reference TRBV5-4 and TRBJ2-3): ETGVTQSPTHLIKTRGQQVTLRCSSQSGHNTVSWYQQALGQGPQFIFQYYREEENGRGNFPPRFSGLQFPNYSSELNVNALELDDSALYLCASTGPSTDTQYFGPGTRLTVL.

V is TRBV6-5 and J is TRBJ2-7; the D call may be TRBD1 or TRBD2 (5 bases each). Trimming shortened V by 2 bases and J by 7 bases, and 6 bases separated the two germline ends. CDR1 and CDR2 from the germline V gene are MNHEY and SVGAGI. CDR3 length equals 11 residues. CDR3 residues: CASSYGTEQYF. DNA for the CDR3: TGTGCCAGCAGTTACGGGACGGAGCAGTACTTC.

The rearrangement joins TRBV7-9 to TRBJ1-2; D remains ambiguous. Between the trimmed V and J ends, which lost 0 bases and 5 bases, there was a span of 10 bases. The CDR3 has 14 residues. Germline CDR1 reads SEHNR; CDR2 reads FQNEAQ (reference sequence). The CDR3 protein is CASSLAVGQYGYTF. In DNA, the CDR3 is TGTGCCAGCAGCTTAGCTGTGGGCCAGTATGGCTACACCTTC.

The CDR3 loop is CASSSRADTNEKLFF. CDR3 in DNA: TGTGCCAGCAGCTCCAGGGCAGACACTAATGAAAAACTGTTTTTT. V is TRBV9 and J is TRBJ1-4; weak D call: TRBD1 (5 bases). The CDR3 has 15 residues. V lost 4 bases and J 2 bases, leaving 12 bases between the germline ends. Germline V gene lookup returns CDR1 SGDLS and CDR2 YYNGEE. Combining the CDR3 with reference TRBV9 and TRBJ1-4 gives the whole variable domain DSGVTQTPKHLITATGQRVTLRCSPRSGDLSVYWYQQSLDQGLQFLIQYYNGEERAKGNILERFSAQQFPDLHSELNLSSLELGDSALYFCASSSRADTNEKLFFGSGTQLSVL.

CDR3 protein: CASSLMTSGGRFSYNEQFF. CDR3 DNA sequence: TGTGCCAGCAGCTTGATGACTAGCGGGGGACGGTTCTCCTACAATGAGCAGTTCTTC. This chain uses TRBV7-8 with TRBJ2-1, with 12 bases lining up with TRBD2. Germline values: CDR1 SGHVS, CDR2 FQNEAQ. The CDR3 contains 19 residues. V was clipped by 3 bases and J by 0 bases; unmatched bases: 9.

The V and J genes are TRBV2 and TRBJ2-7, with D perhaps matching TRBD2 (6 bases). The germline gives CDR1 SNHLY, CDR2 FYNNEI. Trimming cost V 4 bases and J 1 base, with 8 bases left between them. This CDR3 has 13 amino acids. Here the CDR3 DNA reads TGTGCCAGCAGTGTGGAGGGATCCTACGAGCAGTACTTC. Its protein is CASSVEGSYEQYF.

The chain combines TRBV5-5 with TRBJ2-2; a weak D match, TRBD2 (6 bases). V lost 4 bases to trimming and J lost 4 bases, with 11 bases between them. Germline V gives CDR1 SGHKS, CDR2 YYEKEE (reference sequence). This CDR3 comprises 14 residues. For the CDR3, the DNA is TGTGCCAGCAGCCCGATGGAGGGCACCGGGGAGCTGTTTTTT. Encoded protein: CASSPMEGTGELFF. The full variable domain, with the rest looked up from reference TRBV5-5 and TRBJ2-2, is DAGVTQSPTHLIKTRGQQVTLRCSPISGHKSVSWYQQVLGQGPQFIFQYYEKEERGRGNFPDRFSARQFPNYSSELNVNALLLGDSALYLCASSPMEGTGELFFGEGSRLTVL.

The CDR3 nucleotides read TGTGCCAGCAGCTCCGGGACAGGGGGCAATCAGCCCCAGCATTTT. Its protein product is CASSSGTGGNQPQHF. The J gene is TRBJ1-5, the V gene TRBV7-2, with 10 bases aligning to TRBD1. V dropped 4 bases and J dropped 2; count of bases not matched to a gene: 2. The CDR3 runs 15 residues. Germline lookup yields CDR1 SGHTA and CDR2 FQGNSA.